This entry features one TCR beta chain sequence. The sample comes from a study of blood T cell repertoires in COVID-19. As handled by the study authors: Reference gene primer amplification in the assay estimated nucleated cell counts. Generated by immunoSEQ multiplex PCR, the TCRdb table keeps only in-frame clones and is missing some. V and J calls plus clone size are reproduced from that table; the DNA served to infer D and trimming. The sample has some 240,000 clones, about 87% seen once. Enrollment of patients from Seattle took place during active infection, with longitudinal follow-up. The clonotype was recovered from a woman in her 70s with COVID-19, enrolled during active disease. The sequencing sample was made of peripheral blood.

The CDR3 sequence is CASSLMLAGGYEQFF. DNA of the CDR3: TGTGCCAGCAGCTTAATGTTAGCGGGGGGCTATGAGCAGTTCTTC. This chain links TRBV7-3 with TRBJ2-1, with 10 positions matching TRBD2. CDR3 length: 15 residues. CDR1 is SGHTA, CDR2 FQGTGA, per germline. The J segment lost 8 bases and the V segment lost 1 base, leaving 5 bases of the junction unmatched.